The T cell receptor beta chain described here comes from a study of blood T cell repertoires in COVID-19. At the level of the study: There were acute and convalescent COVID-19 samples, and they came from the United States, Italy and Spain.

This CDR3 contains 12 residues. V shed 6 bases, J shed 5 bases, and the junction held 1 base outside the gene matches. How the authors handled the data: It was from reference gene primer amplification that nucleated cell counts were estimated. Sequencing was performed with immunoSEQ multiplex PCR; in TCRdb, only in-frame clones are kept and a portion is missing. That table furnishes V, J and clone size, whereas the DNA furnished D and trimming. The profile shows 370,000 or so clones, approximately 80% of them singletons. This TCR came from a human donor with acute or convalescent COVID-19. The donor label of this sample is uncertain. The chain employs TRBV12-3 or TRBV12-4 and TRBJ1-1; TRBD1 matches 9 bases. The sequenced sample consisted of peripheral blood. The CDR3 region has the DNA TGTGCCAGCAGGACAGGGGGAACTGAAGCTTTCTTT. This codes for CASRTGGTEAFF.